A single TCR beta chain is shown here with its context. Trimming pared 0 bases from V and 1 base from J, leaving 5 bases between. Germline V gives CDR1 SGDLS, CDR2 YYNGEE. This CDR3 region has 15 residues. The sample is drawn from a study of T cell responses to AZD1222 COVID-19 vaccine. Produced via immunoSEQ multiplex PCR; TCRdb's table is partial and in-frame only. The sample records around 99,000 clones, about nine tenths being singletons. The V call is TRBV9, the J call TRBJ2-6; D is possibly TRBD1 (5 bases). Material: peripheral blood, obtained 28 days after the second AZD1222 dose. The TCR sequence derives from an adult who received the AZD1222 COVID-19 vaccine. CDR3 in DNA: TGTGCCAGCAGCGTAGCAGGGTCTGGGGCCAACGTCCTGACTTTC. Protein product: CASSVAGSGANVLTF.